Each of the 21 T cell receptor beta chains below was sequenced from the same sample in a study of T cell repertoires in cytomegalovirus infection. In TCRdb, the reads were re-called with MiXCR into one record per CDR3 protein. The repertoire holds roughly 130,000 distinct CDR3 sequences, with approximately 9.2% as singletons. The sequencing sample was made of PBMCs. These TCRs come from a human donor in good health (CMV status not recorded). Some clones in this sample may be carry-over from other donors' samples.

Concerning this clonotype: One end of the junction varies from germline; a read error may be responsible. The CDR3 nucleotides are TGTGCCAGAAGTTCTGGACAGGGGAGCAATCAGCCCCAGCATTTT. As protein: CARSSGQGSNQPQHF. This chain links TRBV28 with TRBJ1-5, with 9 bases identical to TRBD1. Looked up from germline, CDR1 is MDHEN and CDR2 is SYDVKM. The CDR3 is 15 residues long.

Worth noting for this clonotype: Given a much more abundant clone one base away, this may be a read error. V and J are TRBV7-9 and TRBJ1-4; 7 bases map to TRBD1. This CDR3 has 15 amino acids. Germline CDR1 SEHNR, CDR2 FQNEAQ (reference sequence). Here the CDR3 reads CASSTTGASNEELFF. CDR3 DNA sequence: TGTGCCAGCAGCACCACAGGGGCCTCTAATGAAGAACTGTTTTTT.

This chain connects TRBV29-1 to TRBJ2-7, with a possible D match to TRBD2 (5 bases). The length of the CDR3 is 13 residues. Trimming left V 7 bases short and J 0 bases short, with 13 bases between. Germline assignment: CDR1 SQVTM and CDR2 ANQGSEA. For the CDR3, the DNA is TGCAGCGCCCTATCGGGAAGCTCCTACGAGCAGTACTTC. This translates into CSALSGSSYEQYF.

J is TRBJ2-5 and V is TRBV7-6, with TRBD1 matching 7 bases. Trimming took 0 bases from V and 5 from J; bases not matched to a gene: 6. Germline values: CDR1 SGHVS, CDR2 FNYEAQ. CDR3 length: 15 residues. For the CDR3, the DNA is TGTGCCAGCAGCTTAGCTGGGACAGTATCTGAGACCCAGTACTTC. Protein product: CASSLAGTVSETQYF.

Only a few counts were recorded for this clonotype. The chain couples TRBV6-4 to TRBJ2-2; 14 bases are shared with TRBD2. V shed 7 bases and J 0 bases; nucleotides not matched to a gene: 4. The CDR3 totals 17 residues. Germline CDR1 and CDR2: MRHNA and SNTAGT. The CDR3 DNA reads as TGTGCCAGCAAAAGGACTAGCGGGGGGTCGAACACCGGGGAGCTGTTTTTT. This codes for CASKRTSGGSNTGELFF.

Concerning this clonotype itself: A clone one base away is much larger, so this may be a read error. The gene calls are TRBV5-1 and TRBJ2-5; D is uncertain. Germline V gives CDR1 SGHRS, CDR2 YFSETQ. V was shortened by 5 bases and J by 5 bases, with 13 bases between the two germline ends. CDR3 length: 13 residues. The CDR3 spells CASRLNLGETQYF. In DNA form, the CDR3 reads TGCGCCAGCAGATTGAATTTGGGGGAGACCCAGTACTTC. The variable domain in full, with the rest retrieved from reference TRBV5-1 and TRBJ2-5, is KAGVTQTPRYLIKTRGQQVTLSCSPISGHRSVSWYQQTPGQGLQFLFEYFSETQRNKGNFPGRFSGRQFSNSRSEMNVSTLELGDSALYLCASRLNLGETQYFGPGTRLLVL.

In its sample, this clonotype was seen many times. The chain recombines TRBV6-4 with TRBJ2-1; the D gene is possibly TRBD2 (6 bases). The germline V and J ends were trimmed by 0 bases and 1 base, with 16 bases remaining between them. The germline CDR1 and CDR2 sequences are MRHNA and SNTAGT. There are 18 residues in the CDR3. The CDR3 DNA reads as TGTGCCAGCAGTGACTCGTTTGGCGGGGTCGGGTCCTACAATGAGCAGTTCTTC. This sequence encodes CASSDSFGGVGSYNEQFF.

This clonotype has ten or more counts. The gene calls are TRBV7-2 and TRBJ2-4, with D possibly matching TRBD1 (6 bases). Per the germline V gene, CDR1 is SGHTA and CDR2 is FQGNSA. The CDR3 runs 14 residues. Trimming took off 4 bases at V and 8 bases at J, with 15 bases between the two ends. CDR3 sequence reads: CASSSTSTGYIQYF. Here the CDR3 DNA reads TGTGCCAGCAGCTCTACCTCGACAGGATACATTCAGTACTTC.

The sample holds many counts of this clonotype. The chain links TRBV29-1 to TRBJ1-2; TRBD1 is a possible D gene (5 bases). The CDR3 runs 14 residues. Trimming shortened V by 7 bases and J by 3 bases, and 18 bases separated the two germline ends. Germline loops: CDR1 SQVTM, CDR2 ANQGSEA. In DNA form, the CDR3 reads TGCAGCGGTGCCTCATTGGCGGGGGACTATGGCTACACCTTC. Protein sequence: CSGASLAGDYGYTF.

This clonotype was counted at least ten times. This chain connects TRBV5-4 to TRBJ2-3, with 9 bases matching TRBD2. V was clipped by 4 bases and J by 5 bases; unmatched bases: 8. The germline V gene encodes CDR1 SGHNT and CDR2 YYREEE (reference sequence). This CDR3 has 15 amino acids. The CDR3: CASSQGIAGVDTQYF. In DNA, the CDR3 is TGTGCCAGCAGCCAAGGGATAGCGGGGGTAGATACGCAGTATTTT.

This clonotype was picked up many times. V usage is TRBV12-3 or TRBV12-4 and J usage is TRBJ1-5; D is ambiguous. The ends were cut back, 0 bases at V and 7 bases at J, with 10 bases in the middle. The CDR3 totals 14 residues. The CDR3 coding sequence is TGTGCCAGCAGTTTAGCGGCTTGGGGACAGCCCCAGCATTTT. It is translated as CASSLAAWGQPQHF.

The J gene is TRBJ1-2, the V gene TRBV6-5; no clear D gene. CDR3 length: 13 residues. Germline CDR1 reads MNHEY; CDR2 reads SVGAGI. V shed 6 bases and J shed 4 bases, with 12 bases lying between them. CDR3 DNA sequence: TGTGCCAGCAGCCCACAAAATATCTATGGCTACACCTTC. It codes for CASSPQNIYGYTF.

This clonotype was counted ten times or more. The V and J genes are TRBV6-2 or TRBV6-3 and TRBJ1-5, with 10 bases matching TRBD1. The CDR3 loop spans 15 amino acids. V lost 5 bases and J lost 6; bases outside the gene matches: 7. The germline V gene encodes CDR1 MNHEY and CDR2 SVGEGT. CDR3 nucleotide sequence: TGTGCCAGCAGTCCTGACAGGGGGCTTAGTCAGCCCCAGCATTTT. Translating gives CASSPDRGLSQPQHF.

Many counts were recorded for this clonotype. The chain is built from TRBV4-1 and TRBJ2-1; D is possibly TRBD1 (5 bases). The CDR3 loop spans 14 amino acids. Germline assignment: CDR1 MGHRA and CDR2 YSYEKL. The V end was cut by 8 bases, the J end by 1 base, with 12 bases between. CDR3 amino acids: CASRQGGSYNEQFF. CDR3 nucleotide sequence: TGCGCCAGCCGGCAGGGTGGGTCCTACAATGAGCAGTTCTTC.

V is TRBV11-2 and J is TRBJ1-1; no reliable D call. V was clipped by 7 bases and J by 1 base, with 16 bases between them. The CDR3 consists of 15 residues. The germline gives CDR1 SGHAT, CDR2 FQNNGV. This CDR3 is CASTIVGWENTEAFF. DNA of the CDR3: TGTGCCAGCACCATCGTTGGATGGGAGAACACTGAAGCTTTCTTT. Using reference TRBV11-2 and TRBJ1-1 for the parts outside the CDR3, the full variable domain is EAGVAQSPRYKIIEKRQSVAFWCNPISGHATLYWYQQILGQGPKLLIQFQNNGVVDDSQLPKDRFSAERLKGVDSTLKIQPAKLEDSAVYLCASTIVGWENTEAFFGQGTRLTVV.

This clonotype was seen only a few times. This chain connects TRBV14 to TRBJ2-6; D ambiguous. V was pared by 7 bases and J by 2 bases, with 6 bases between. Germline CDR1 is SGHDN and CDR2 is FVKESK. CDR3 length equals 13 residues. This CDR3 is CASTPAGANVLTF. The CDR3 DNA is TGTGCCAGCACACCGGCTGGGGCCAACGTCCTGACTTTC.

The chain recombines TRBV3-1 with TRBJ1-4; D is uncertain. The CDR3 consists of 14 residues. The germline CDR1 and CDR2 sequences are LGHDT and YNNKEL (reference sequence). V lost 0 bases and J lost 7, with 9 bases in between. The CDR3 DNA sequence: TGTGCCAGCAGCCAAGACACTGGACGTGAAAAACTGTTTTTT. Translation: CASSQDTGREKLFF.

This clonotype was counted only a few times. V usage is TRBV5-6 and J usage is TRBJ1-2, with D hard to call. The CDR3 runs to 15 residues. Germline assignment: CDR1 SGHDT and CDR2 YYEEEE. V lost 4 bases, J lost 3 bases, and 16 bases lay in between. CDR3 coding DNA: TGTGCCAGCAGCATTAGACAAGCCAGCGACTATGGCTACACCTTC. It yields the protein CASSIRQASDYGYTF.

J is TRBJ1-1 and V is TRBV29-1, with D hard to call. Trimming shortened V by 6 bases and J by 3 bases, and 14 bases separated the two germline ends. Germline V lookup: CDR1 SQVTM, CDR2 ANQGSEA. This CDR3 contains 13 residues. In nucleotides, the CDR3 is TGCAGCGTGGGAGGGAAGAAGGACACTGAAGCTTTCTTT. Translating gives CSVGGKKDTEAFF.

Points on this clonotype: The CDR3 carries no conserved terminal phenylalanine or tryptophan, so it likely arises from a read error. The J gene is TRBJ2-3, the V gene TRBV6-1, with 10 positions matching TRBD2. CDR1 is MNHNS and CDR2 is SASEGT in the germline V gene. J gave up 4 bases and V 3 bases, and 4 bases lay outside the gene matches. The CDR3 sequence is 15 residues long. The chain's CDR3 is CASSDSGGIPDTQYS. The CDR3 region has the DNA TGTGCCAGCAGTGATAGCGGGGGGATACCAGATACGCAGTATTCT.

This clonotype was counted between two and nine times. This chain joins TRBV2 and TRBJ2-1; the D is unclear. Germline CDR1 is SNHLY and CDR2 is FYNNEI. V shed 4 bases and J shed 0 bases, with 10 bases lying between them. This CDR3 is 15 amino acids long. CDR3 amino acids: CASSVPTSSYNEQFF. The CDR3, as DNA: TGTGCCAGCAGTGTACCCACCAGCTCCTACAATGAGCAGTTCTTC.